A single sample is the source of the 14 T cell receptor beta chains below, sequenced in a study of glioma-infiltrating T cells after dendritic cell vaccination. Produced via immunoSEQ multiplex PCR; TCRdb's table is partial and in-frame only. The data contain about 73,000 clones, over 75% of them singletons. Source: blood, taken before dendritic cell vaccination. All receptors come from a human donor with glioblastoma.

The chain recombines TRBV9 with TRBJ1-4; 10 bases are shared with TRBD1. The CDR3 spans 17 residues. Germline CDR1 reads SGDLS; CDR2 reads YYNGEE. Trimming cost V 5 bases and J 6 bases; bases outside gene matches: 13. DNA of the CDR3: TGTGCCAGCAGTACATTTCGACAGGGGGCTCTCGATGAAAAACTGTTTTTT. It is translated as CASSTFRQGALDEKLFF.

The chain recombines TRBV2 with TRBJ2-3, with 11 bases fitting TRBD1. The V and J ends lost 5 bases and 4 bases, in that order; junction bases with no gene match: 5. The CDR3 is 15 amino acids. CDR1 is SNHLY and CDR2 is FYNNEI in the germline V gene. The CDR3 is CASSWDRGRADTQYF. CDR3 in DNA: TGTGCCAGCAGTTGGGACAGGGGGAGGGCAGATACGCAGTATTTT.

This clone appeared a single time. This rearrangement joins TRBV28 to TRBJ2-7, with a weak D call TRBD1 (6 bases). The CDR3 sequence is 12 residues long. The V and J ends lost 9 bases and 3 bases respectively, with 12 bases between them. Per the germline V gene, CDR1 is MDHEN and CDR2 is SYDVKM. For the CDR3, the DNA is TGTGCCAGTAGGGGACAACTCTACGAGCAGTACTTC. It specifies CASRGQLYEQYF.

The chain links TRBV2 to TRBJ2-5, with 9 bases fitting TRBD1. The end of the DNA aligns better with TRBJ2-7, so the J call may be wrong. CDR3 length equals 15 residues. Germline CDR1 is SNHLY and CDR2 is FYNNEI. DNA of the CDR3: TGTGCCAGCAGGGAAAGGGACAGGGAGGGTTACGAGCAGTACTTC. Its translation is CASRERDREGYEQYF.

The genes are TRBV9 and TRBJ2-5, with 12 bases fitting TRBD2. CDR1 SGDLS and CDR2 YYNGEE come from the germline V gene. The trim removed 6 bases at V and 5 bases at J, leaving 8 bases unmatched. The CDR3 has 15 residues. The CDR3 region is CASTGLAGLVETQYF. The CDR3 nucleotides read TGTGCCAGCACCGGACTAGCGGGACTGGTGGAGACCCAGTACTTC.

CDR3 coding DNA: TGTGCCAGCACCGCCCGGAGGGCAGGGAGTCAGCCCCAGCATTTT. This encodes CASTARRAGSQPQHF. The V call is TRBV7-8, the J call TRBJ1-5, with D perhaps matching TRBD1 (5 bases). The CDR3 consists of 15 residues. The germline gives CDR1 SGHVS, CDR2 FQNEAQ. V was pared by 7 bases and J by 6 bases, with 19 bases between.

The V gene is TRBV7-9, the J gene TRBJ2-3; 13 nucleotides agree with TRBD2. V shed 5 bases and J 2 bases; nucleotides not matched to a gene: 13. Per germline, CDR1 SEHNR and CDR2 FQNEAQ (reference sequence). This CDR3 contains 19 residues. CDR3 DNA: TGTGCCAGCAGCATGGAGGAGGGACTAGCGGGATCTTACACAGATACGCAGTATTTT. It specifies CASSMEEGLAGSYTDTQYF.

The V gene is TRBV7-9, the J gene TRBJ1-6, with D possibly matching TRBD1 (5 bases). This CDR3 contains 17 residues. Trimming took 1 base from V and 3 from J, leaving 13 bases between them. CDR1 and CDR2 from the germline V gene are SEHNR and FQNEAQ (reference sequence). CDR3 sequence (DNA): TGTGCCAGCAGCTTAGAGATTCAGGGCTTCTATAATTCACCCCTCCACTTT. Translation: CASSLEIQGFYNSPLHF. Full variable domain (missing parts from reference TRBV7-9 and TRBJ1-6): DTGVSQNPRHKITKRGQNVTFRCDPISEHNRLYWYRQTLGQGPEFLTYFQNEAQLEKSRLLSDRFSAERPKGSFSTLEIQRTEQGDSAMYLCASSLEIQGFYNSPLHFGNGTRLTVT.

The V call is TRBV9, the J call TRBJ1-1; TRBD1 is a possible D gene (6 bases). There are 14 residues in the CDR3. Germline CDR1 is SGDLS and CDR2 is YYNGEE. Deletions cut 4 bases from V and 2 bases from J, with 12 bases between. The CDR3 loop reads CASSTRTDNTEAFF. DNA of the CDR3: TGTGCCAGCAGCACCCGGACAGACAACACTGAAGCTTTCTTT.

The genes are TRBV19 and TRBJ1-2, with D perhaps matching TRBD1 (6 bases). V lost 3 bases and J lost 5, with 16 bases in between. The CDR3 runs to 15 residues. CDR1 and CDR2 (germline): LNHDA, SQIVND (reference sequence). The CDR3 DNA sequence: TGTGCCAGTAGTATCGGGGCAGGGGCCTGGTATGGCTACACCTTC. Amino acids: CASSIGAGAWYGYTF.

For the CDR3, the DNA is TGTGCCAGCTCGACTAGCGGGAGGGCGGGGCAAGAGACCCAGTACTTC. Translating it yields CASSTSGRAGQETQYF. The gene calls are TRBV5-4 and TRBJ2-5; TRBD2 agrees at 14 bases. The CDR3 has 16 residues. Trimming took 7 bases from V and 2 from J; bases not matched to a gene: 7. Germline CDR1 is SGHNT and CDR2 is YYREEE (reference sequence).

In its sample, this clone was seen a few times. This sequence joins TRBV19 and TRBJ1-3; D gene uncertain. Trimming took off 7 bases at V and 0 bases at J, with 7 bases between the two ends. The germline CDR1 and CDR2 sequences are LNHDA and SQIVND (reference sequence). The CDR3 runs 13 residues. The CDR3 reads CASNTNSGNTIYF. CDR3 sequence (DNA): TGTGCCAGTAACACGAACTCTGGAAACACCATATATTTT.

The rearrangement links TRBV2 to TRBJ1-1, with 8 positions matching TRBD1. Per germline, CDR1 SNHLY and CDR2 FYNNEI. The trim removed 10 bases at V and 5 bases at J, leaving 15 bases unmatched. This CDR3 is built from 15 residues. Here the CDR3 reads CATDRGPPWGTEAFF. Written as DNA, the CDR3 is TGTGCCACCGACAGGGGCCCTCCCTGGGGGACTGAAGCTTTCTTT.

Turning to this clone: Sequence at one end of the junction differs from germline and may be a read error. This sequence joins TRBV13 and TRBJ2-3, with 8 bases fitting TRBD2. The germline gives CDR1 PRHDT, CDR2 FYEKMQ (reference sequence). This CDR3 is 13 amino acids long. CDR3: CASSLGGGDKQYF. The CDR3 region has the DNA TGTGCCAGCAGCTTAGGCGGGGGGGATAAGCAGTATTTT.